This is a list of T cell receptor beta chains from one sample in a study of T cell responses to AZD1222 COVID-19 vaccine. Clones were sequenced by immunoSEQ multiplex PCR, and TCRdb holds only the in-frame ones, with some missing. The sample lists approximately 110,000 clones; approximately 89% were seen once. The material was peripheral blood, obtained on day 0 of AZD1222 vaccination. Receptor source: an adult in good health. Each CDR3 is given with its conserved first and last residue. D genes are given only for firm matches. For some rows the clone size is stated as once, few or many, or as a class when expanded; others skip it.

>.|TRBJ1-5|13|TRBV5-1|.
TGCGCCAGCAGGGAAGGTTTTGATCAGCCCCAGCATTTT
CASREGFDQPQHF
>.|TRBJ2-1|19|TRBV28|TRBD2
TGTGCCAGCAGTTTCCTCACCCCTTCTAGCGGGGGGGGGTACAATGAGCAGTTCTTC
CASSFLTPSSGGGYNEQFF
>.|TRBJ2-2|13|TRBV29-1|.
TGCAGCGTTGCAAAAGGTCGTACCGGGGAGCTGTTTTTT
CSVAKGRTGELFF
>.|TRBJ1-2|11|TRBV24-1|.
TGTGCCACCAGTGACTCGCTGGGCTACACCTTC
CATSDSLGYTF
>.|TRBJ2-1|15|TRBV2|TRBD1
TGTGCCAGCAGTGCCGGGACAGGCACTTACAATGAGCAGTTCTTC
CASSAGTGTYNEQFF
>.|TRBJ1-1|13|TRBV5-1|.
TGCGCCAGCAGCTACACAGCGAACACTGAAGCTTTCTTT
CASSYTANTEAFF
>.|TRBJ2-7|14|TRBV6-5|TRBD2
TGTGCCACCGAAGTAGCGGGGGGGACCTACGAGCAGTACTTC
CATEVAGGTYEQYF
>.|TRBJ2-7|13|TRBV6-2/TRBV6-3|.
TGTGCCAGCACCCCTCAGGGGTTGCGGGAGCAGTACTTC
CASTPQGLREQYF
>.|TRBJ1-2|14|TRBV19|TRBD1
TGTGCCAGTACTCCCGGACAGGGAGACTATGGCTACACCTTC
CASTPGQGDYGYTF
>.|TRBJ2-1|13|TRBV27|.
TGTGCCAGCAGTTTAACAGAAAACAATGAGCAGTTCTTC
CASSLTENNEQFF
>.|TRBJ2-1|16|TRBV15|TRBD2
TGTGCCACCAGCAGGACCGCGGGGGGCGAATACAATGAGCAGTTCTTC
CATSRTAGGEYNEQFF
>.|TRBJ2-1|17|TRBV7-2|TRBD2
TGTGCCAGCAGCTTAGCGCGGCGGGGGGTTTCCTACAATGAGCAGTTCTTC
CASSLARRGVSYNEQFF
>.|TRBJ1-6|16|TRBV7-9|TRBD1
TGTGCCAGCAGCTTAGGAGCCGGGACAGGGGAGGGACCCCTCCACTTT
CASSLGAGTGEGPLHF
>.|TRBJ2-1|13|TRBV3-1/TRBV3-2|.
TGTGCCAGCAGCCTAACAGGGTACGGTGAGCAGTTCTTC
CASSLTGYGEQFF
>.|TRBJ1-2|17|TRBV18|TRBD1
TGTGCCAGCTCACTAACCCCACTAGGACAGGGAAAGGATGGCTACACCTTC
CASSLTPLGQGKDGYTF
>.|TRBJ2-1|14|TRBV3-1/TRBV3-2|TRBD1
TGTGCCAGCAGCCTCCCGGGACAGAAAAATGAGCAGTTCTTC
CASSLPGQKNEQFF
>.|TRBJ1-3|12|TRBV6-1|.
TGTGCCAGCAGTGAAGTTAGTTCCACCATATATTTT
CASSEVSSTIYF
>.|TRBJ1-5|15|TRBV19|.
TGTGCCAGTAGTAGCGGAGGATATAGCAATCAGCCCCAGCATTTT
CASSSGGYSNQPQHF
>.|TRBJ1-5|12|TRBV15|.
TGTGCCACCAGCAGAGATAGACAGCCCCAGCATTTT
CATSRDRQPQHF
>once|TRBJ2-5|16|TRBV5-8|TRBD1
TGTGCCAGCCAGACAGGGGCCGTTTCGACCCAAGAGACCCAGTACTTC
CASQTGAVSTQETQYF
>.|TRBJ2-1|15|TRBV3-1/TRBV3-2|.
TGTGCCAGCAGCCAAGAGGGGGCCAATTTCAATGAGCAGTTCTTC
CASSQEGANFNEQFF
>.|TRBJ1-2|16|TRBV9|.
TGTGCCAGCAGCGTAGACGGATCCTCCGTAGTCTATGGCTACACCTTC
CASSVDGSSVVYGYTF
>.|TRBJ1-2|14|TRBV6-2/TRBV6-3|.
TGTGCCAGCAGTTACTCAGGTCCGGTTGGCGGCTACACCTTC
CASSYSGPVGGYTF
>.|TRBJ1-3|15|TRBV5-1|.
TGCGCCAGCAGCCGCGGGTCACAGTCTGGAAACACCATATATTTT
CASSRGSQSGNTIYF
>.|TRBJ2-7|15|TRBV29-1|TRBD2
TGCAGCGTTGACGGGGGGGGCGGGAGCTCCTACGAGCAGTACTTC
CSVDGGGGSSYEQYF
>.|TRBJ1-5|15|TRBV19|TRBD1
TGTGCCAGTAGTCGAACAGGGGGCTGGGATCAGCCCCAGCATTTT
CASSRTGGWDQPQHF
>.|TRBJ1-3|16|TRBV21-1|.
TGTGCCAGCAGAAACCCCACACAGGGCTCTGGAAACACCATATATTTT
CASRNPTQGSGNTIYF
>.|TRBJ2-2|16|TRBV3-1/TRBV3-2|TRBD1
TGTGCCAGCAGCCCGGGGACAGGGGTGAAGGCCGGGGAGCTGTTTTTT
CASSPGTGVKAGELFF
>once|TRBJ1-2|11|TRBV20-1|.
TGCAGTGCTACCCGTAACTATGGCTACACCTTC
CSATRNYGYTF
>.|TRBJ2-7|15|TRBV7-9|TRBD1
TGTGCCAGCAGCCTTGGGACAGGGGAAATCCACGAGCAGTACTTC
CASSLGTGEIHEQYF
>.|TRBJ1-1|13|TRBV18|.
TGTGCCAGCTCACCAGCGGAGAACACTGAAGCTTTCTTT
CASSPAENTEAFF
>.|TRBJ1-2|13|TRBV12-3/TRBV12-4|.
TGTGCCAGCAGTTTGGGGCAGGAACGAGGCTACACCTTC
CASSLGQERGYTF
>few|TRBJ1-2|11|TRBV9|TRBD1
TGTGCCAGCGGGACAGACTATGGCTACACCTTC
CASGTDYGYTF
>.|TRBJ1-3|16|TRBV29-1|TRBD1
TGCAGCGTTGAAGCGGGGGGACAGAGCTCTGGAAACACCATATATTTT
CSVEAGGQSSGNTIYF
>.|TRBJ2-7|19|TRBV6-2/TRBV6-3|.
TGTGCCAGCAGTTACTCGTATGACGTGTTATCGAGGGGAGCTTACGAGCAGTACTTC
CASSYSYDVLSRGAYEQYF
>.|TRBJ1-5|12|TRBV12-3/TRBV12-4|.
TGTGCCAGCAGTTCCACACATCAGCCCCAGCATTTT
CASSSTHQPQHF
>once|TRBJ1-2|16|TRBV5-3|.
TGTGCCAGAAGAGTTAGAACGGGGGGGTCCCACTATGGCTACACCTTC
CARRVRTGGSHYGYTF
>once|TRBJ2-7|15|TRBV11-2|TRBD1
TGTGCCAGCAGCCTGACCGGGACAGGGACCTACGAGCAGTACTTC
CASSLTGTGTYEQYF
>.|TRBJ2-1|14|TRBV10-3|.
TGTGCCATCAGTGAAATGAGCTCCTACAATGAGCAGTTCTTC
CAISEMSSYNEQFF
>once|TRBJ2-1|13|TRBV2|.
TGTGCCAGCAGTAAGGACTTCCACAATGAGCAGTTCTTC
CASSKDFHNEQFF
>.|TRBJ1-6|12|TRBV12-3/TRBV12-4|TRBD1
TGTGCCAGCAGTTACACAGGGGGACCCCTCCACTTT
CASSYTGGPLHF
>.|TRBJ1-2|12|TRBV5-1|TRBD1
TGCGCCAGCGGAGACAGGGTCGGCGGCTACACCTTC
CASGDRVGGYTF
>.|TRBJ2-3|13|TRBV7-2|.
TGTGCCAGCAGCTTAGCGGTTACAGATACGCAGTATTTT
CASSLAVTDTQYF
>.|TRBJ1-6|16|TRBV19|TRBD1
TGTGCCAGTAGGAAACAGGGGACCTCTTATAATTCACCCCTCCACTTT
CASRKQGTSYNSPLHF
>.|TRBJ2-2|18|TRBV4-1|TRBD2
TGCGCCAGCAGCCAAGGACGAGGCGGGGGTGTAATTGCCGGGGAGCTGTTTTTT
CASSQGRGGGVIAGELFF
>once|TRBJ1-1|16|TRBV4-2|.
TGTGCCAGCAGCCAAGATGAGACATGGATGAACACTGAAGCTTTCTTT
CASSQDETWMNTEAFF
>.|TRBJ2-5|16|TRBV10-3|.
TGTGCCATCAGTGAGTCACTTTGGGGCGCCGTAGAGACCCAGTACTTC
CAISESLWGAVETQYF
>.|TRBJ1-4|15|TRBV7-9|.
TGTGCCAGCTTCGCAAAGGGCGATGAAGGAGAAAAACTGTTTTTT
CASFAKGDEGEKLFF
>.|TRBJ1-6|14|TRBV6-5|.
TGTGCCAGCAGGGGGGTAGGGGATGGTTCACCCCTCCACTTT
CASRGVGDGSPLHF
>.|TRBJ1-1|14|TRBV19|TRBD1
TGTGCCAGTATCCCCGAGGGGGCGCGCTCTGAAGCTTTCTTT
CASIPEGARSEAFF
>.|TRBJ1-2|14|TRBV25-1|TRBD1
TGTGCCAGCAGTGACCCAGGGGGCGCGGGAGGCTACACCTTC
CASSDPGGAGGYTF
>.|TRBJ2-7|16|TRBV11-2|.
TGTGCCAGCAGCTTACGCGGACCGAGCCCTGGTGAGGAGCAGTACTTC
CASSLRGPSPGEEQYF
>.|TRBJ2-7|14|TRBV5-1|.
TGCGCCAGCAGCTTTAGTGGTGGTTCCTACGAGCAGTACTTC
CASSFSGGSYEQYF
>.|TRBJ1-4|17|TRBV7-2|.
TGTGCCAGCAGCCCTACGGGGCACACGGGAACTAATGAAAAACTGTTTTTT
CASSPTGHTGTNEKLFF
>.|TRBJ1-1|16|TRBV19|.
TGTGCCAGTAGTCCCTCGTACCTGCGGGAGAACACTGAAGCTTTCTTT
CASSPSYLRENTEAFF